Sequencing of this T cell receptor beta chain was carried out in a study of blood T cell repertoires in COVID-19. Study overall: Both acute and convalescent COVID-19 samples were obtained from the United States, Italy and Spain. PBMCs, B-cell-depleted T cells, or T cells provided the cDNA or gDNA that made up the material.

As originally analysed: Estimates of nucleated cell counts were drawn from the amplification of reference gene primers. Sequenced by immunoSEQ multiplex PCR; TCRdb stores in-frame clones only, minus some. The V and J calls and clone size were taken over from that table, and D and trimming were inferred from the DNA. Of about 270,000 clones in the sample, over 75% are singletons; the top ten hold around 7.8%. The clonotype comes from a human donor in a cohort sampled during active COVID-19. Sequenced input: peripheral blood.

Written as DNA, the CDR3 is TGCGCCAGCAGCCAAGGACACAGGTGGGCCCAAGGGGATACGCAGTATTTT. Translated, it gives CASSQGHRWAQGDTQYF. The chain employs TRBV4-1 and TRBJ2-3; weak D call: TRBD1 (5 bases). This CDR3 comprises 17 residues. V gave up 1 base and J gave up 6 bases, with 20 bases separating them. CDR1 is MGHRA, CDR2 YSYEKL, per germline.